This entry is about one TCR beta chain. This entry is derived from a study of blood T cell repertoires in COVID-19. Germline CDR1 reads SGHKS; CDR2 reads YYEKEE (reference sequence). There are 14 residues in the CDR3. V shed 4 bases, J shed 1 base, and the junction held 5 bases outside the gene matches. In the original analysis: Reference gene primer amplification gave nucleated cell count estimates. The data were produced by immunoSEQ multiplex PCR, yet TCRdb's version contains in-frame clones alone and is incomplete. That table furnishes V, J and clone size, whereas the DNA furnished D and trimming. The table records some 290,000 clones, 90% of them present only once.

The chain links TRBV5-5 to TRBJ2-7, with TRBD1 matching over 7 bases. This TCR was recovered from a woman aged 25 to 39 with COVID-19, enrolled during active disease. Material for sequencing was peripheral blood. CDR3 sequence reads: CASSGTVSSYEQYF. In DNA form, the CDR3 reads TGTGCCAGCAGCGGGACAGTGAGTTCCTACGAGCAGTACTTC.